A single sample gave rise to the 9 T cell receptor beta chains below, sequenced in a study of blood T cell repertoires in COVID-19. The method was immunoSEQ multiplex PCR; TCRdb's version includes in-frame clones alone and lacks a portion of them. This table has about 340,000 clones, 80% to 90% appearing once. Specimen: peripheral blood. The receptor set was obtained from a woman between 45 and 60 years old with COVID-19, enrolled during active disease.

CDR3 coding DNA: TGTGCCAGCAGTGAAGCTTTCAGAATACACGGAAACACCATATATTTT. Translating gives CASSEAFRIHGNTIYF. V and J are TRBV6-1 and TRBJ1-3; D remains unclear. The germline gives CDR1 MNHNS, CDR2 SASEGT. The V gene lost 0 bases and the J gene lost 4 bases, with 13 bases spanning the gap. The CDR3 totals 16 residues.

The chain employs TRBV11-3 and TRBJ2-2; D is uncertain. Deletions cut 3 bases from V and 0 bases from J, with 5 bases between. Germline V gives CDR1 SGHNT, CDR2 YENEEA. The CDR3 has 14 residues. The CDR3 loop reads CASSFASNTGELFF. CDR3 nucleotide sequence: TGTGCCAGCAGCTTCGCGTCGAACACCGGGGAGCTGTTTTTT.

The gene calls are TRBV19 and TRBJ1-2; 9 bases are a match to TRBD1. Unmatched junction bases numbered 11, after V lost 7 bases and J lost 5 bases. Per germline, CDR1 LNHDA and CDR2 SQIVND (reference sequence). This CDR3 has 15 residues. CDR3 nucleotide sequence: TGTGCCAGTACCTTATACTCCGGGACAGGGTATGGCTACACCTTC. Its protein product is CASTLYSGTGYGYTF.

This clone has just one count. The chain employs TRBV2 and TRBJ2-3, with TRBD2 identical over 15 bases. This CDR3 is built from 19 residues. CDR1 and CDR2 from the germline V gene are SNHLY and FYNNEI. J gave up 4 bases and V 2 bases, and 10 bases lay outside the gene matches. The CDR3 is CASSERWTSGRVPPDTQYF. The CDR3 DNA is TGTGCCAGCAGTGAACGGTGGACTAGCGGGAGGGTCCCCCCAGATACGCAGTATTTT.

The genes are TRBV19 and TRBJ1-1, with TRBD1 identical over 8 bases. The germline gives CDR1 LNHDA, CDR2 SQIVND (reference sequence). The CDR3 sequence is 14 residues long. After removal of 7 bases from V and 5 bases from J, the junction contained 9 bases not matched to a gene. The CDR3: CASNVDRVRTEAFF. CDR3 nucleotides: TGTGCCAGTAACGTGGACAGGGTACGGACTGAAGCTTTCTTT.

V gene TRBV4-1 combines with J gene TRBJ1-1; 8 nucleotides agree with TRBD1. Germline V CDR1 and CDR2: MGHRA, YSYEKL. The V and J ends lost 2 bases and 1 base, in that order; junction bases with no gene match: 3. The length of the CDR3 is 15 residues. The CDR3 nucleotides read TGCGCCAGCAGCCAACCGGGGACAGGGAACACTGAAGCTTTCTTT. It codes for CASSQPGTGNTEAFF.

V usage is TRBV18 and J usage is TRBJ2-5; 7 bases align to TRBD2. The V segment lost 4 bases and the J segment 4 bases; nucleotides outside the gene matches: 3. Germline values: CDR1 KGHSH, CDR2 LQKENI. The CDR3 sequence is 13 residues long. CDR3: CASSLWGGETQYF. CDR3 nucleotide sequence: TGTGCCAGCTCACTTTGGGGGGGAGAGACCCAGTACTTC.

The chain links TRBV29-1 to TRBJ2-1; TRBD2 might be the D (5 bases). V shed 6 bases and J shed 7 bases, with 13 bases lying between them. The CDR3 is made up of 12 amino acids. CDR1 is SQVTM, CDR2 ANQGSEA, per germline. The CDR3 nucleotides are TGCAGCGTCTGGGAGTTTTGGAATGAGCAGTTCTTC. It codes for CSVWEFWNEQFF.

This chain joins TRBV5-5 and TRBJ1-5; TRBD1 might be the D (5 bases). V was trimmed by 0 bases and J by 0 bases, leaving 10 bases between them. CDR3 length: 16 residues. Germline lookup yields CDR1 SGHKS and CDR2 YYEKEE (reference sequence). CDR3 nucleotides: TGTGCCAGCAGCTTGGCGACAGCAACTAGCAATCAGCCCCAGCATTTT. Translated, it gives CASSLATATSNQPQHF.